The clone carrying this T cell receptor beta chain has just a few counts. The antigen remains undetermined. The CDR3 has 14 residues. With 2 bases removed from V and 7 bases from J, the gap between germline ends came to 14 bases. CDR1 and CDR2 (germline): MNHEY, SVGAGI. These data come from a study of regulatory T cells in long-lasting Graves disease. Overall study results and limits: Accuracy was perhaps lowered by the small sample size.

The sample's time point: persistent/refractory GD, antithyroid drugs over 5 years with positive TRAb. The TCR library was prepared using RNA isolated from PBMCs. Graves' disease diagnosis followed American Thyroid Association guidelines. Roughly 8.2-milliliter peripheral blood samples went into EDTA tubes. Arm-PCR of CDR3 regions and iRepertoire HTBI primers were used to build TCR beta libraries. TCRdb processed the multiplex PCR reads anew with MiXCR; each CDR3 protein has one entry. The profile shows 650,000 to 850,000 distinct CDR3 sequences, about 30% of them singletons. Sample: peripheral blood mononuclear cells (PBMCs), taken when the disease was refractory, from a patient treated with antithyroid drugs. This chain uses TRBV6-5 with TRBJ1-1, with D unresolved. The clonotype comes from a female donor with Graves disease. CDR3 sequence reads: CASSYDAVRVEAFF. The CDR3 DNA follows: TGTGCCAGCAGTTACGATGCAGTTAGAGTTGAAGCTTTCTTT.